Detailed here is one TCR beta chain. The antigen is unknown. This sample is part of a study of shared clonotypes between healthy human individuals. Whole-study context: CD8 memory received one plate per donor, CD8 naive two, CD4 memory three and CD4 naive three.

Overall study findings and caveats: Across a handful of donors, naive CD4 shared around 5.1%, naive CD8 approximately 3.5%, memory CD4 approximately 2.5%, memory CD8 about 0.38%.

This CDR3 is built from 15 residues. Germline V gene sequence: CDR1 MNHNS, CDR2 SASEGT. Trimming at V came to 1 base and at J to 8 bases, leaving 4 bases not matched to a gene. Source study methods: In the immunoSEQ data, sequences were junction-only and lacked quality scores, so filtering differed. This table comes from immunoSEQ multiplex PCR, and its TCRdb copy is limited to in-frame clones, with some not included. That table is the source of V, J and clone size, and D and trimming were worked out from the DNA. The sample lists about 1 million clones, roughly 70% occurring once. Memory CD4+ cells were the fraction left after CD45RA+ naive selection.

The sequenced sample consisted of memory CD4+ T cells sorted from blood. Regarding subset: CD45RA-negative fraction. This TCR was recovered from a young man in good health. The J gene is TRBJ2-3, the V gene TRBV6-1, with 12 bases aligning to TRBD2. This chain's CDR3 is CASSEVLTSGGTQYF. The CDR3, as DNA: TGTGCCAGCAGTGAAGTTTTGACTAGCGGGGGTACGCAGTATTTT.